The clone carrying this T cell receptor (beta chain) was seen many times. This entry belongs to a study of molecular identifiers for immune sequencing clone quantification. The use of previously described methods and listed TCR primers produced the bulk TCR libraries. TCRdb reprocessed the PCR reads via MiXCR and lists one record per CDR3 protein. The repertoire includes approximately 630,000 distinct CDR3 sequences, about 25% of them detected once, and about 0.84% sits in the top ten. Germline assignment: CDR1 SEHNR and CDR2 FQNEAQ (reference sequence). Trimming shortened V by 5 bases and J by 4 bases, and 8 bases separated the two germline ends. The CDR3 has 12 amino acids.

Sequencing input: naive CD8+ T cells from blood, with Jurkat cell RNA spiked in. Indicated subset: FACS-sorted CD8+CD4-CCR7+CD45RA+ naive T cells. The TCR originated in a human donor in good health. Some libraries in this study had Jurkat cell RNA spiked in. This chain joins TRBV7-9 and TRBJ2-5; D not resolved. CDR3 DNA sequence: TGTGCCAGCAGCCGGACCCCAGAGACCCAGTACTTC. It translates to CASSRTPETQYF. The full variable domain, rest sourced from reference TRBV7-9 and TRBJ2-5, is DTGVSQNPRHKITKRGQNVTFRCDPISEHNRLYWYRQTLGQGPEFLTYFQNEAQLEKSRLLSDRFSAERPKGSFSTLEIQRTEQGDSAMYLCASSRTPETQYFGPGTRLLVL.